The T cell receptor (beta chain) under discussion was sequenced for a study of tumor-infiltrating lymphocytes in primary liver carcinoma. This clonotype was seen repeatedly, ten times or more. Germline DNA was also extracted, and blood RNA was taken from unsorted whole blood. Priming with a constant-region primer yielded TCR beta cDNA from approximately 500 ng total RNA. A slightly modified ARM-PCR protocol with three nested multiplex PCR rounds produced these TCR beta libraries. TCRdb analysed the multiplex PCR reads with MiXCR anew, one entry per CDR3 protein. The table records approximately 330,000 distinct CDR3 sequences, approximately 64% of them present only once. The specimen sequenced was peripheral blood. The sequence was obtained from a man aged 35 to 55 with primary liver carcinoma and hepatitis B virus infection.

The DNA for the CDR3 is TGTGCCAGCAGCTTATTTACGGGAGGCAACACCGGGGAGCTGTTTTTT. It translates to CASSLFTGGNTGELFF. The V call is TRBV11-2, the J call TRBJ2-2; 7 nucleotides match TRBD2. Germline V CDR1 and CDR2: SGHAT, FQNNGV. The CDR3 consists of 16 residues. J lost 2 bases, V lost 2 bases, and 5 bases had no gene match.